The rows below give T cell receptor beta chains drawn from one sample of a study of blood T cell repertoires in COVID-19. Only in-frame clones appear in the TCRdb table, and some are missing; sequencing was by immunoSEQ multiplex PCR. Among 150,000 to 200,000 clones listed, around 83% were seen once. The sample consisted of peripheral blood. These receptors originate from a human donor in a cohort sampled during active COVID-19. The CDR3 runs from the conserved cysteine through the conserved F or W. D genes are given only for firm matches. Clone size is shown for a subset of rows, as once, few, many or a class of expanded clone.

j_gene: TRBJ1-1
abundance: -
d_gene: -
v_gene: TRBV6-5
CDR3nt: TGTGCCAGCAGTAGCGCCGGGACAATCACTGAAGCTTTCTTT
CDR3aa: CASSSAGTITEAFF

j_gene: TRBJ2-1
abundance: -
d_gene: TRBD2
v_gene: TRBV20-1
CDR3nt: TGCAGTGCCAGTACTAGCGGGAGAGACAATGAGCAGTTCTTC
CDR3aa: CSASTSGRDNEQFF

j_gene: TRBJ2-2
abundance: -
d_gene: TRBD2
v_gene: TRBV5-4
CDR3nt: TGTGCCAGCAGGAGCGGGAGTGAATCCGGGGAGCTGTTTTTT
CDR3aa: CASRSGSESGELFF

j_gene: TRBJ1-2
abundance: -
d_gene: -
v_gene: TRBV21-1
CDR3nt: TGTGCCAGCAGCAAAGGATCGGGGAGGGCTATCTATGGCTACACCTTC
CDR3aa: CASSKGSGRAIYGYTF

j_gene: TRBJ2-7
abundance: few
d_gene: TRBD1
v_gene: TRBV9
CDR3nt: TGTGCCAGCAGCGTAGGGACAGGAGATAACTACGAGCAGTACTTC
CDR3aa: CASSVGTGDNYEQYF

j_gene: TRBJ2-5
abundance: -
d_gene: -
v_gene: TRBV3-1/TRBV3-2
CDR3nt: TGTGCCAGCAGCCAATGGTCGAGGGAAGAGACCCAGTACTTC
CDR3aa: CASSQWSREETQYF

j_gene: TRBJ2-1
abundance: -
d_gene: TRBD2
v_gene: TRBV19
CDR3nt: TGTGCCAGCGTTAGAGGTAGCGGGGGGTCCTACAATGAGCAGTTCTTC
CDR3aa: CASVRGSGGSYNEQFF

j_gene: TRBJ1-2
abundance: -
d_gene: TRBD1
v_gene: TRBV18
CDR3nt: TGTGCCAGCTCACCACGAGACCAGGGGGAAGGCTATGGCTACACCTTC
CDR3aa: CASSPRDQGEGYGYTF

j_gene: TRBJ1-1
abundance: -
d_gene: -
v_gene: TRBV18
CDR3nt: TGTGCCAGCTCACCCTCGGAGGGGCCCACCACTGAAGCTTTCTTT
CDR3aa: CASSPSEGPTTEAFF

j_gene: TRBJ1-6
abundance: -
d_gene: -
v_gene: TRBV7-9
CDR3nt: TGTGCCAGCAGCTTAGTTGGAGGGGCAGGGTTCTCGTATAATTCACCCCTCCACTTT
CDR3aa: CASSLVGGAGFSYNSPLHF

j_gene: TRBJ1-4
abundance: few
d_gene: TRBD1
v_gene: TRBV6-6
CDR3nt: TGTGCCAGCAGGACAGGGAGCGCAACTAATGAAAAACTGTTTTTT
CDR3aa: CASRTGSATNEKLFF

j_gene: TRBJ2-5
abundance: -
d_gene: TRBD2
v_gene: TRBV7-3
CDR3nt: TGTGCCAGCAGCTCTCCTAGCGGGGGGGCCGTTCGAGAGACCCAGTACTTC
CDR3aa: CASSSPSGGAVRETQYF

j_gene: TRBJ1-5
abundance: few
d_gene: -
v_gene: TRBV24-1
CDR3nt: TGTGCCACCAAGGGGGAAGGCAATCAGCCCCAGCATTTT
CDR3aa: CATKGEGNQPQHF

j_gene: TRBJ2-7
abundance: -
d_gene: TRBD1
v_gene: TRBV19
CDR3nt: TGTGCCAGTAGTGATCAGGGGGCCATGAGCTCCTACGAGCAGTACTTC
CDR3aa: CASSDQGAMSSYEQYF

j_gene: TRBJ2-1
abundance: -
d_gene: TRBD2
v_gene: TRBV10-1
CDR3nt: TGCGCCAGCAGTGAGTCGCGGGCGGGGGGAAATGATGAGCAGTTCTTC
CDR3aa: CASSESRAGGNDEQFF

j_gene: TRBJ2-3
abundance: -
d_gene: -
v_gene: TRBV24-1
CDR3nt: TGTGCCACCAGTGATGCCCTGGCTCCTAGCACAGATACGCAGTATTTT
CDR3aa: CATSDALAPSTDTQYF

j_gene: TRBJ2-5
abundance: -
d_gene: TRBD2
v_gene: TRBV11-1
CDR3nt: TGTGCCAGCAGCAACCTAGCGGGGGTCCAAGAGACCCAGTACTTC
CDR3aa: CASSNLAGVQETQYF